These 18 T cell receptor beta chains originate from one sample sequenced in a study of CD8 T cells in ankylosing spondylitis. TCRdb used MiXCR to reprocess the 5' RACE reads, holding one entry per CDR3 protein. Counted here are some 42,000 distinct CDR3 sequences, 2.5% to 3% occurring once; the ten biggest clones make up approximately 4.3%. Material: blood, either unsorted or a sorted T cell fraction (not recorded which). Source of these receptors: a male donor with ankylosing spondylitis or in good health (not recorded which).

This clonotype was found many times. V gene TRBV9 combines with J gene TRBJ2-7; 12 bases are a match to TRBD2. There are 16 residues in the CDR3. Trimming at V came to 4 bases and at J to 4 bases, leaving 9 bases not matched to a gene. Germline lookup yields CDR1 SGDLS and CDR2 YYNGEE. The CDR3 protein is CASSPLGTSGLYEQYF. The CDR3 nucleotides are TGTGCCAGCAGCCCCTTAGGGACTAGCGGGCTGTACGAGCAGTACTTC. The full variable domain, its missing parts supplied by reference TRBV9 and TRBJ2-7, is DSGVTQTPKHLITATGQRVTLRCSPRSGDLSVYWYQQSLDQGLQFLIQYYNGEERAKGNILERFSAQQFPDLHSELNLSSLELGDSALYFCASSPLGTSGLYEQYFGPGTRLTVT.

This clonotype came up many times. V and J are TRBV9 and TRBJ2-2; D is unclear. In germline, CDR1 is SGDLS, CDR2 YYNGEE. The V and J ends lost 0 bases and 0 bases respectively, with 6 bases between them. The CDR3 is made up of 15 amino acids. CDR3 in DNA: TGTGCCAGCAGCGTAGCGACGTCGAACACCGGGGAGCTGTTTTTT. Translated, it gives CASSVATSNTGELFF. Full variable domain (missing parts from reference TRBV9 and TRBJ2-2): DSGVTQTPKHLITATGQRVTLRCSPRSGDLSVYWYQQSLDQGLQFLIQYYNGEERAKGNILERFSAQQFPDLHSELNLSSLELGDSALYFCASSVATSNTGELFFGEGSRLTVL.

This clonotype was observed many times. V usage is TRBV9 and J usage is TRBJ2-2, with a tentative D call TRBD2 (6 bases). The CDR3 contains 16 residues. Germline loops: CDR1 SGDLS, CDR2 YYNGEE. The V and J ends lost 4 bases and 3 bases respectively, with 16 bases between them. The CDR3 reads CASSISAGWDTGELFF. CDR3 bases: TGTGCCAGCAGCATATCTGCGGGATGGGACACCGGGGAGCTGTTTTTT.

Ten or more counts support this clonotype. The chain combines TRBV9 with TRBJ2-7; TRBD2 matches at 7 bases. Trimming at V came to 0 bases and at J to 5 bases, leaving 8 bases not matched to a gene. This CDR3 is 15 amino acids long. Germline V gene lookup returns CDR1 SGDLS and CDR2 YYNGEE. Written as DNA, the CDR3 is TGTGCCAGCAGCGTAGTCGGCGGGAGTACAGACGAGCAGTACTTC. Protein product: CASSVVGGSTDEQYF.

This clonotype was picked up many times. The chain carries TRBV9 and TRBJ1-3; 8 positions match TRBD1. CDR1 SGDLS and CDR2 YYNGEE come from the germline V gene. This CDR3 has 14 residues. The trim removed 3 bases at V and 7 bases at J, leaving 6 bases unmatched. The CDR3: CASSADRGDNTIYF. The CDR3 DNA is TGTGCCAGCAGCGCCGACAGGGGAGACAACACCATATATTTT.

This clonotype was observed at least ten times. The chain recombines TRBV9 with TRBJ1-1; D is unresolved. The CDR3 contains 12 residues. The germline V gene encodes CDR1 SGDLS and CDR2 YYNGEE. V was clipped by 2 bases and J by 3 bases, with 5 bases between them. The CDR3 region is CASSVGDTEAFF. CDR3 sequence (DNA): TGTGCCAGCAGCGTTGGGGACACTGAAGCTTTCTTT.

The sample holds many counts of this clonotype. V gene TRBV7-6 combines with J gene TRBJ2-7; 7 bases line up with TRBD2. Germline CDR1 and CDR2: SGHVS and FNYEAQ. V gave up 5 bases and J gave up 3 bases; unmatched junction bases: 13. CDR3 length: 16 residues. DNA for the CDR3: TGTGCCAGCAGCGCTAACGAGCGGGACCGAGGCTACGAGCAGTACTTC. Protein: CASSANERDRGYEQYF.

In this sample, this clonotype turned up many times. The chain employs TRBV9 and TRBJ2-5; 10 bases are a match to TRBD1. Looked up from germline, CDR1 is SGDLS and CDR2 is YYNGEE. J was trimmed by 4 bases and V by 3 bases; bases with no gene match: 3. This CDR3 region has 14 residues. The DNA of the CDR3 is TGTGCCAGCAGCGGACAGGGGGCTGGAGAGACCCAGTACTTC. As protein: CASSGQGAGETQYF.

This clonotype has a count of ten or more. The gene calls are TRBV9 and TRBJ1-1; D uncertain. CDR3 length: 12 residues. The V end was cut by 3 bases, the J end by 4 bases, with 7 bases between. Per germline, CDR1 SGDLS and CDR2 YYNGEE. This chain's CDR3 is CASSGDSTEAFF. CDR3 coding DNA: TGTGCCAGCAGCGGGGATAGCACTGAAGCTTTCTTT.

This clonotype was observed many times. This chain uses TRBV9 with TRBJ2-2; 8 nucleotides line up with TRBD1. V shed 3 bases, J shed 0 bases, and the junction held 22 bases outside the gene matches. Germline CDR1 is SGDLS and CDR2 is YYNGEE. CDR3 length equals 22 residues. The CDR3 bases are TGTGCCAGCAGCGAATCAGGGGGCGCCTTTCGGGACCGGGACGCGAACACCGGGGAGCTGTTTTTT. Translation gives CASSESGGAFRDRDANTGELFF.

In its sample, this clonotype was seen many times. The gene calls are TRBV9 and TRBJ2-5; the D is unclear. Germline V gene data show CDR1 as SGDLS and CDR2 as YYNGEE. This CDR3 has 14 amino acids. V was shortened by 4 bases and J by 0 bases, with 10 bases between the two germline ends. CDR3 protein: CASSRAGHQETQYF. CDR3 in DNA: TGTGCCAGCAGCAGGGCAGGCCACCAAGAGACCCAGTACTTC.

This clonotype was seen ten or more times. The chain is built from TRBV9 and TRBJ2-7; the match to TRBD2 covers 9 bases. Germline V gene sequence: CDR1 SGDLS, CDR2 YYNGEE. This CDR3 is built from 15 residues. Trimming removed 4 bases from V and 6 bases from J; junction bases left unmatched: 11. The CDR3 DNA sequence: TGTGCCAGCAGCCTCCAAATAGCGGGAGAACGCGAGCAGTACTTC. This encodes CASSLQIAGEREQYF. The full variable domain, rest sourced from reference TRBV9 and TRBJ2-7, is DSGVTQTPKHLITATGQRVTLRCSPRSGDLSVYWYQQSLDQGLQFLIQYYNGEERAKGNILERFSAQQFPDLHSELNLSSLELGDSALYFCASSLQIAGEREQYFGPGTRLTVT.

This clonotype was detected ten times or more. This chain joins TRBV9 and TRBJ2-3; D not resolved. The V gene lost 3 bases and the J gene lost 0 bases, with 11 bases spanning the gap. This CDR3 spans 15 amino acids. Germline values: CDR1 SGDLS, CDR2 YYNGEE. CDR3 sequence: CASSESAYSTDTQYF. CDR3 DNA sequence: TGTGCCAGCAGCGAGTCAGCGTATAGCACAGATACGCAGTATTTT.

In this sample, this clonotype turned up many times. The chain recombines TRBV9 with TRBJ2-1, with 10 positions matching TRBD2. The CDR3 sequence is 18 residues long. V lost 0 bases and J lost 5; bases outside the gene matches: 11. Germline V gene sequence: CDR1 SGDLS, CDR2 YYNGEE. The CDR3 reads CASSVDLAGAILHNEQFF. CDR3 sequence (DNA): TGTGCCAGCAGCGTAGATCTAGCGGGAGCCATCCTTCACAATGAGCAGTTCTTC.

Details on this clonotype: A read error may explain this, as a much larger clone is one base away. This chain's CDR3 is CASGTSGASGIIQYF. The CDR3 DNA reads TGTGCCAGCGGGACTAGCGGTGCCTCTGGAATCATTCAGTACTTC. The chain combines TRBV9 with TRBJ2-4; 11 bases are shared with TRBD2. The CDR3 length is 15 residues. CDR1 is SGDLS, CDR2 YYNGEE, per germline. V dropped 7 bases and J dropped 9; count of bases not matched to a gene: 12.

This clonotype was recorded many times. The V call is TRBV9, the J call TRBJ1-6; unclear D gene. The V end was cut by 3 bases, the J end by 7 bases, with 14 bases between. Germline V gene sequence: CDR1 SGDLS, CDR2 YYNGEE. The CDR3 covers 15 residues. DNA of the CDR3: TGTGCCAGCAGCGCAGAGCAGGCTCGAAATTCACCCCTCCACTTT. This sequence encodes CASSAEQARNSPLHF.

This clonotype has at least ten counts. The rearrangement uses TRBV5-1 and TRBJ2-5; D gene uncertain. The germline V gene has CDR1 SGHRS and CDR2 YFSETQ. Deletions cut 0 bases from V and 3 bases from J, with 9 bases between. The CDR3 is 14 residues long. The DNA of the CDR3 is TGCGCCAGCAGCTTGGAATCAGGCGAAGAGACCCAGTACTTC. Encoded protein: CASSLESGEETQYF.

Ten or more counts support this clonotype. The CDR3 DNA is TGTGCCAGCAGCGTGGGCGTAGAACAGGGTACGGATACGCAGTATTTT. Translating it yields CASSVGVEQGTDTQYF. The chain employs TRBV9 and TRBJ2-3; D might be TRBD1 (6 bases). Germline V gene lookup returns CDR1 SGDLS and CDR2 YYNGEE. V lost 2 bases to trimming and J lost 6 bases, with 19 bases between them. The CDR3 sequence is 16 residues long.